This TCR beta chain comes out of a study of post-analysis software for immune sequencing data. This clonotype was observed at least ten times. As yet, its antigen is unknown. Prepared TCR beta cDNA libraries contained unique molecular identifiers. Approximately 500,000 cDNA molecules were obtained per 1 to 10 million input T cells. TCRdb redid the calling of the PCR reads with MiXCR, one entry per CDR3 protein. The sample consists of approximately 730,000 distinct CDR3 sequences, roughly 29% of them appearing once. CDR3 length equals 15 residues. Germline-derived CDR1 and CDR2 are SQVTM and ANQGSEA. Trimming left V 4 bases short and J 6 bases short, with 22 bases between. Study-level points and caveats: Compared with controls, patients had more of about 5 TRBV segments, including TRBV5-6, TRBV5-1 and TRBV20-1.

The chain carries TRBV29-1 and TRBJ2-7, with D tentatively TRBD1 (6 bases). The sequencing input was blood. This TCR derives from a girl under 18 with multiple sclerosis. The CDR3 sequence is CSVGPGWQGSGEQYF. The CDR3 DNA reads TGCAGCGTTGGACCGGGATGGCAGGGGTCGGGCGAGCAGTACTTC.